The rows below give T cell receptor beta chains drawn from one sample of a study of tumour-infiltrating T cells in Burkitt lymphoma. Produced via immunoSEQ multiplex PCR; TCRdb's table is partial and in-frame only. The table includes over 1,500 clones, more than 15% detected once. The sequenced material came from tumor tissue. The receptors stem from a human donor with diffuse large B-cell lymphoma. The CDR3 runs from the conserved cysteine through the conserved F or W. The order of the fields is V gene, clone size, D gene, J gene, CDR3 protein, CDR3 DNA. D genes are given only for firm matches. A row's size may be missing; if present it is once, few, many or a size class.

TRBV25-1	-	-	TRBJ1-1	CASSESGFEAFF	TGTGCCAGCAGTGAATCAGGGTTTGAAGCTTTCTTT
TRBV7-9	-	TRBD1	TRBJ2-3	CASSAPGQGLTDTQYF	TGTGCCAGCAGCGCCCCTGGACAGGGTCTCACAGATACGCAGTATTTT
TRBV28	-	-	TRBJ1-2	CASSAGLVHGYTF	TGTGCCAGCAGCGCCGGACTCGTTCATGGCTACACCTTC
TRBV5-1	-	-	TRBJ2-1	CASTQAGRNEQFF	TGCGCCAGCACCCAGGCAGGGAGGAATGAGCAGTTCTTC
TRBV28	-	-	TRBJ1-2	CASSLGRTDYGYTF	TGTGCCAGCAGTTTAGGAAGGACTGACTATGGCTACACCTTC
TRBV6-1	few	TRBD1	TRBJ1-6	CASTLGQGGSPLHF	TGTGCCAGCACCTTAGGACAGGGGGGATCACCCCTCCACTTT
TRBV6-5	few	-	TRBJ1-5	CASSYRFQGGNQPQHF	TGTGCCAGCAGTTACCGTTTTCAGGGAGGCAATCAGCCCCAGCATTTT
TRBV29-1	few	-	TRBJ2-3	CSVDVGTDTQYF	TGCAGCGTTGACGTTGGGACAGATACGCAGTATTTT
TRBV7-9	-	-	TRBJ2-7	CASSVEDRNYEQYF	TGTGCCAGCAGCGTAGAAGACCGTAATTACGAGCAGTACTTC
TRBV18	few	-	TRBJ2-5	CASSPYQETQYF	TGTGCCAGCTCACCGTACCAAGAGACCCAGTACTTC
TRBV5-4	-	TRBD1	TRBJ1-4	CASSRTGQNEKLFF	TGTGCCAGCAGCCGGACAGGGCAGAATGAAAAACTGTTTTTT
TRBV5-1	-	-	TRBJ2-7	CASSLSGLNEQYF	TGCGCCAGCAGCTTAAGCGGGCTAAACGAGCAGTACTTC
TRBV6-5	few	-	TRBJ2-7	CASRRQGGGYEQYF	TGTGCCAGCAGACGACAGGGAGGAGGGTACGAGCAGTACTTC
TRBV14	few	-	TRBJ2-7	CASSFTQKGTYEQYF	TGTGCCAGCAGCTTTACTCAAAAGGGGACCTACGAGCAGTACTTC
TRBV9	few	-	TRBJ1-2	CASSARGYGYTF	TGTGCCAGCAGCGCCCGGGGCTATGGCTACACCTTC
TRBV28	few	-	TRBJ2-2	CASKRGSGELFF	TGTGCCAGCAAACGGGGGTCCGGGGAGCTGTTTTTT
TRBV18	few	-	TRBJ1-2	CASSPQRGHYGYTF	TGTGCCAGCTCACCACAGAGGGGCCACTATGGCTACACCTTC
TRBV5-4	few	TRBD1	TRBJ1-1	CASSHTTGAYTEAFF	TGTGCCAGCAGCCACACGACAGGGGCTTACACTGAAGCTTTCTTT
TRBV6-5	-	-	TRBJ1-1	CASSYGHTEAFF	TGTGCCAGCAGTTACGGTCACACTGAAGCTTTCTTT
TRBV27	few	-	TRBJ1-3	CASSLNSGNTIYF	TGTGCCAGCAGTCTGAACTCTGGAAACACCATATATTTT
TRBV5-1	-	TRBD1	TRBJ2-7	CASSFRDRTYEQYF	TGCGCCAGCAGCTTCCGGGACAGGACCTACGAGCAGTACTTC
TRBV6-4	-	-	TRBJ2-1	CASSQTSGEQFF	TGTGCCAGCAGTCAAACATCCGGAGAGCAGTTCTTC
TRBV2	few	TRBD2	TRBJ2-3	CASSESGGATDTQYF	TGTGCCAGCAGTGAAAGCGGGGGGGCGACAGATACGCAGTATTTT
TRBV9	-	-	TRBJ1-1	CASSAGLLGEAFF	TGTGCCAGCAGCGCGGGACTTTTGGGTGAAGCTTTCTTT
TRBV5-6	-	-	TRBJ1-1	CASSLFRGSTEAFF	TGTGCCAGCAGCTTGTTCCGGGGGTCGACTGAAGCTTTCTTT
TRBV5-1	few	-	TRBJ1-5	CASSWEFGQPQHF	TGCGCCAGCAGCTGGGAGTTCGGACAGCCCCAGCATTTT
TRBV5-6	few	-	TRBJ1-1	CASSWGGNTEAFF	TGTGCCAGCAGCTGGGGGGGGAACACTGAAGCTTTCTTT
TRBV7-9	-	-	TRBJ2-3	CASSSGTVYTDTQYF	TGTGCCAGCAGCTCAGGAACAGTCTACACAGATACGCAGTATTTT
TRBV18	-	-	TRBJ1-5	CASSLQRQVSNQPQHF	TGTGCCAGCTCACTACAGCGACAGGTTAGCAATCAACCCCAGCATTTT
TRBV6-1	few	-	TRBJ1-2	CASSEGGLGYTF	TGTGCCAGCAGTGAAGGAGGACTTGGCTACACCTTC
TRBV9	few	-	TRBJ2-1	CASSVVENEQFF	TGTGCCAGCAGCGTGGTGGAGAATGAGCAGTTCTTC
TRBV4-2	few	-	TRBJ2-1	CASSQGIYNEQFF	TGTGCCAGCAGCCAAGGGATCTACAATGAGCAGTTCTTC